These 21 T cell receptor beta chains share one sample of origin, sequenced in a study of T-cell memory formation after mild COVID-19. TCRdb independently ran MiXCR on the 5' RACE reads; one entry per CDR3 protein. The sample includes approximately 210,000 distinct CDR3 sequences, 27% of them seen just once. The sample consisted of PBMCs or a T cell subset sorted from them (not recorded which). Source of these receptors: an adult woman who had mild COVID-19 (a few samples of this study predate the infection). Cell type and time point are not known.

V gene TRBV6-1 combines with J gene TRBJ1-2, with unresolved D. The CDR3 consists of 13 residues. Germline CDR1 reads MNHNS; CDR2 reads SASEGT. Trimming pared 1 base from V and 8 bases from J, leaving 11 bases between. In DNA form, the CDR3 reads TGTGCCAGCAGTGAAGTTTACCCGGGAGGCTACACCTTC. It codes for CASSEVYPGGYTF.

In its sample, this clonotype was seen a few times. This sequence joins TRBV7-9 and TRBJ2-2; TRBD1 aligns across 8 bases. The CDR3 is 19 residues long. V shed 0 bases, J shed 1 base, and the junction held 10 bases outside the gene matches. Per the germline V gene, CDR1 is SEHNR and CDR2 is FQNEAQ (reference sequence). This CDR3 is CASSLAVMTGVLNTGELFF. In DNA, the CDR3 is TGTGCCAGCAGCTTAGCGGTAATGACAGGGGTACTGAACACCGGGGAGCTGTTTTTT.

A few counts support this clonotype. The V and J genes are TRBV4-2 and TRBJ2-1; 7 bases are shared with TRBD2. Germline values: CDR1 LGHNA, CDR2 YNFKEQ. This CDR3 has 15 amino acids. V lost 0 bases and J lost 4; bases outside the gene matches: 3. The CDR3 region has the DNA TGTGCCAGCAGCCAAGAGGCGGGGGAGTACAATGAGCAGTTCTTC. Amino acids: CASSQEAGEYNEQFF.

This clonotype has just a few counts. The V and J genes are TRBV2 and TRBJ2-5; 8 bases are a match to TRBD2. The V segment lost 4 bases and the J segment 2 bases; nucleotides outside the gene matches: 6. Germline V gives CDR1 SNHLY, CDR2 FYNNEI. This CDR3 contains 15 residues. In DNA form, the CDR3 reads TGTGCCAGCAGTGCCACTAGCGGTAATCAAGAGACCCAGTACTTC. It translates to CASSATSGNQETQYF.

This clonotype was found a few times. The rearrangement links TRBV7-3 to TRBJ2-7; D call uncertain. This CDR3 contains 14 residues. The ends were cut back, 5 bases at V and 2 bases at J, with 13 bases in the middle. The germline CDR1 and CDR2 sequences are SGHTA and FQGTGA. In nucleotides, the CDR3 is TGTGCCAGCAGCCCCCGCGCCGGCACCTACGAGCAGTACTTC. Protein product: CASSPRAGTYEQYF.

The chain recombines TRBV12-3 or TRBV12-4 with TRBJ1-2, with 8 bases lining up with TRBD1. The trim removed 2 bases at V and 6 bases at J, leaving 8 bases unmatched. There are 15 residues in the CDR3. The CDR3 is CASSLTRQGTDGYTF. The CDR3 DNA is TGTGCCAGCAGTTTAACCCGACAGGGGACGGATGGCTACACCTTC.

The V and J genes are TRBV20-1 and TRBJ2-7; 7 positions match TRBD1. V shed 6 bases, J shed 2 bases, and the junction held 7 bases outside the gene matches. The CDR3 is 13 residues long. Germline V lookup: CDR1 DFQATT, CDR2 SNEGSKA (reference sequence). CDR3 in amino acids: CSASGTDTYEQYF. The DNA for the CDR3 is TGCAGTGCCTCCGGGACAGACACCTACGAGCAGTACTTC.

V gene TRBV29-1 combines with J gene TRBJ2-6, with TRBD1 as a possible D gene (6 bases). V was clipped by 0 bases and J by 0 bases, with 15 bases between them. Germline V lookup: CDR1 SQVTM, CDR2 ANQGSEA. CDR3 length: 18 amino acids. The CDR3 spells CSVEDLMGRGSGANVLTF. The CDR3 DNA sequence: TGCAGCGTTGAAGATCTGATGGGCAGGGGCTCTGGGGCCAACGTCCTGACTTTC.

Here the CDR3 reads CASSPGQGGISRETQYF. Written as DNA, the CDR3 is TGTGCCAGCAGTCCCGGACAGGGTGGGATTAGTAGGGAGACCCAGTACTTC. The V and J genes are TRBV12-3 or TRBV12-4 and TRBJ2-5, with 8 bases that match TRBD1. Germline trimming cut 5 bases from V and 5 bases from J; bases unmatched to any gene: 16. The CDR3 runs 17 residues.

The CDR3 reads CASSYSIALPYNEQFF. The CDR3 region has the DNA TGTGCCAGCAGTTACTCGATTGCCCTACCATACAATGAGCAGTTCTTC. V is TRBV6-2 or TRBV6-3 and J is TRBJ2-1, with D uncertain. CDR3 size: 16 residues. The germline gives CDR1 MNHEY, CDR2 SVGEGT. The V and J ends lost 0 bases and 4 bases respectively, with 13 bases between them.

This clonotype was seen only once. The genes are TRBV19 and TRBJ2-7; tentative D call: TRBD2 (6 bases). The CDR3 loop spans 15 amino acids. Germline V CDR1 and CDR2: LNHDA, SQIVND (reference sequence). The germline V and J ends were trimmed by 7 bases and 0 bases, with 16 bases remaining between them. CDR3 nucleotides: TGTGCCAGTACCGGGTTCATGGAGGGCTCCTACGAGCAGTACTTC. Translated: CASTGFMEGSYEQYF.

This clonotype was seen more than once but under ten times. J is TRBJ2-7 and V is TRBV12-3 or TRBV12-4; the D is unclear. V shed 0 bases and J shed 5 bases, with 2 bases lying between them. CDR3 length equals 11 residues. The CDR3 is CASSLADEQYF. For the CDR3, the DNA is TGTGCCAGCAGTTTAGCGGACGAGCAGTACTTC.

This clonotype showed up just a few times. The CDR3 sequence is CATSDFPWDRGTYEQYF. In DNA, the CDR3 is TGTGCCACCAGTGATTTCCCCTGGGACAGGGGAACCTACGAGCAGTACTTC. The J gene is TRBJ2-7, the V gene TRBV24-1; 10 bases line up with TRBD1. There are 17 residues in the CDR3. With 1 base clipped from V and 2 bases from J, the junction kept 7 bases outside the gene matches. CDR1 is KGHDR and CDR2 is SFDVKD in the germline V gene.

The rearrangement joins TRBV15 to TRBJ2-5; 7 bases align to TRBD2. There are 16 residues in the CDR3. The J segment lost 3 bases and the V segment lost 3 bases, leaving 10 bases of the junction unmatched. The germline CDR1 and CDR2 sequences are LNHNV and YYDKDF (reference sequence). The CDR3 bases are TGTGCCACCAGCAGGGAGGCGTTTGCGGGGGAAGAGACCCAGTACTTC. Amino acid sequence: CATSREAFAGEETQYF. The variable domain in full, completed from reference TRBV15 and TRBJ2-5, reads DAMVIQNPRYQVTQFGKPVTLSCSQTLNHNVMYWYQQKSSQAPKLLFHYYDKDFNNEADTPDNFQSRRPNTSFCFLDIRSPGLGDTAMYLCATSREAFAGEETQYFGPGTRLLVL.

This clonotype has only a few counts. This sequence joins TRBV5-5 and TRBJ1-2, with unresolved D. CDR3 length: 12 amino acids. The germline V gene encodes CDR1 SGHKS and CDR2 YYEKEE (reference sequence). With 1 base removed from V and 8 bases from J, the gap between germline ends came to 9 bases. The CDR3 coding sequence is TGTGCCAGCAGCTTGTCGTTTGTCGGCTACACCTTC. This gives the protein CASSLSFVGYTF.

The count of this clonotype is one. The chain recombines TRBV12-3 or TRBV12-4 with TRBJ1-3, with unresolved D. The CDR3 extends over 15 amino acids. V lost 6 bases, J lost 0 bases, and 12 bases lay in between. The CDR3 here is CASRIPGSSGNTIYF. Here the CDR3 DNA reads TGTGCCAGCAGAATCCCGGGGAGCTCTGGAAACACCATATATTTT.

This clonotype was observed a few times. CDR3: CASSQEDGGSGEQYF. The CDR3 DNA reads TGTGCCAGCAGCCAAGAAGACGGGGGGTCCGGGGAGCAGTACTTC. V is TRBV4-2 and J is TRBJ2-7; 7 positions match TRBD2. The length of the CDR3 is 15 residues. CDR1 and CDR2 (germline): LGHNA, YNFKEQ. J lost 7 bases, V lost 0 bases, and 9 bases had no gene match.

The chain uses TRBV24-1 and TRBJ2-1, with D possibly matching TRBD1 (5 bases). V lost 5 bases to trimming and J lost 2 bases, with 9 bases between them. There are 14 residues in the CDR3. Germline CDR1 reads KGHDR; CDR2 reads SFDVKD. This CDR3 reads CATSGAGPYNEQFF. CDR3 in DNA: TGTGCCACCAGTGGGGCAGGGCCCTACAATGAGCAGTTCTTC.

A few counts support this clonotype. The gene calls are TRBV20-1 and TRBJ2-1; D unresolved. The CDR3 extends over 17 amino acids. Trimming stripped 3 bases from V and 0 bases from J, with 18 bases between. Germline values: CDR1 DFQATT, CDR2 SNEGSKA (reference sequence). The CDR3 is CSARVKRPSASYNEQFF. The CDR3, as DNA: TGCAGTGCTAGGGTTAAACGTCCGTCCGCCTCCTACAATGAGCAGTTCTTC.

The chain links TRBV12-3 or TRBV12-4 to TRBJ2-1, with 11 nucleotides matching TRBD2. The CDR3 length is 15 residues. Unmatched junction bases numbered 5, after V lost 6 bases and J lost 4 bases. CDR3 in amino acids: CASRVAGGLYNEQFF. CDR3 sequence (DNA): TGTGCCAGCAGAGTAGCGGGGGGGCTGTACAATGAGCAGTTCTTC.

This clonotype has just a few counts. The V call is TRBV2, the J call TRBJ2-7; D remains unclear. Trimming cost V 2 bases and J 2 bases, with 7 bases left between them. Looked up from germline, CDR1 is SNHLY and CDR2 is FYNNEI. The CDR3 runs 13 residues. Here the CDR3 reads CASSEKGPYEQYF. The CDR3 DNA follows: TGTGCCAGCAGTGAAAAAGGCCCCTACGAGCAGTACTTC. The entire variable domain, with the rest obtained from reference TRBV2 and TRBJ2-7, is as follows: EPEVTQTPSHQVTQMGQEVILRCVPISNHLYFYWYRQILGQKVEFLVSFYNNEISEKSEIFDDQFSVERPDGSNFTLKIRSTKLEDSAMYFCASSEKGPYEQYFGPGTRLTVT.